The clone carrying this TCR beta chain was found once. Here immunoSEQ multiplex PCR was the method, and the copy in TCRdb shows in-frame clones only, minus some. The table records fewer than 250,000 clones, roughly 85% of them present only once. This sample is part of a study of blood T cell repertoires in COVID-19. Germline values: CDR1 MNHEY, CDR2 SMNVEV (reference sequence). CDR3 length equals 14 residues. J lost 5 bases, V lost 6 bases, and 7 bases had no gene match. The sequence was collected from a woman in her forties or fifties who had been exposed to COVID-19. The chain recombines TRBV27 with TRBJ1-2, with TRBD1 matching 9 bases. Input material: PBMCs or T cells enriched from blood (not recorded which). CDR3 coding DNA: TGTGCCAGCAGCCCGGACAGGGGAGTATATGGCTACACCTTC. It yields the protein CASSPDRGVYGYTF.